The sequence of this T cell receptor beta chain was determined in a study of Siglec-9 on CD8 T cells in melanoma. Study-level findings and limits: An effector memory CD8+ T-cell subset seemingly accumulating in melanoma was reportedly marked and regulated by Siglec-9.

The CDR3 totals 12 residues. Germline V lookup: CDR1 MNHEY, CDR2 SVGAGI. V gave up 6 bases and J gave up 9 bases, with 12 bases separating them. Concerning this clone: What it binds is not known.

Method: immunoSEQ multiplex PCR; TCRdb's copy keeps in-frame clones and lacks some. The table has over 30,000 clones, more than 65% seen once. The clonotype comes from a human donor in good health. This chain links TRBV6-5 with TRBJ2-1, with D hard to call. The material sequenced was Siglec-9- CD8+ T cells sorted from blood. The CDR3 region is CASSSGPIEQFF. CDR3 coding DNA: TGTGCCAGCAGCTCCGGACCAATTGAGCAGTTCTTC.